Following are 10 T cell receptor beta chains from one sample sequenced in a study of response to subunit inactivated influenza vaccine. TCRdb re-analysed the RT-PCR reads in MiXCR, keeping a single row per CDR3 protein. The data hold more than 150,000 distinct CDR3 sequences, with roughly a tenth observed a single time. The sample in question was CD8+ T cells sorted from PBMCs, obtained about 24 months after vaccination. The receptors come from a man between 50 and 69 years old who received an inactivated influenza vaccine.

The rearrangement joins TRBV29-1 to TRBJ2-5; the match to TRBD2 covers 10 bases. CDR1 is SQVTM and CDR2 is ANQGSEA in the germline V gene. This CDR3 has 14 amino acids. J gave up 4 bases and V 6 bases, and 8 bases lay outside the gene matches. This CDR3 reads CSVGTGTSAETQYF. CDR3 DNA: TGCAGCGTCGGGACCGGGACTAGCGCAGAGACCCAGTACTTC.

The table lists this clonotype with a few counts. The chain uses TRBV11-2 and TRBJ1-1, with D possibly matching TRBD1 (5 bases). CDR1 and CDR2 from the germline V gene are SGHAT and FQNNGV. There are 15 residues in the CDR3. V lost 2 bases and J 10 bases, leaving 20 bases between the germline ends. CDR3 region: CASSLNTGPRLGAFF. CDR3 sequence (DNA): TGTGCCAGCAGCTTAAATACGGGACCCCGACTCGGAGCTTTCTTT.

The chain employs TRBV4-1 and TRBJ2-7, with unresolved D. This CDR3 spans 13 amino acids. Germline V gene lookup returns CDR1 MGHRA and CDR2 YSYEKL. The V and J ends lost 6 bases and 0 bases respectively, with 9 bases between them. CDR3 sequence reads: CASSPDGSYEQYF. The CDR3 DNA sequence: TGCGCCAGCAGTCCGGACGGCTCCTACGAGCAGTACTTC.

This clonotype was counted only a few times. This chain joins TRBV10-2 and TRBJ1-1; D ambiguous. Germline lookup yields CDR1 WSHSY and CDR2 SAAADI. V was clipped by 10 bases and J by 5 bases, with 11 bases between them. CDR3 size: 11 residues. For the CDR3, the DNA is TGCGCCACCCAAGGAGGGACTGAAGCTTTCTTT. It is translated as CATQGGTEAFF.

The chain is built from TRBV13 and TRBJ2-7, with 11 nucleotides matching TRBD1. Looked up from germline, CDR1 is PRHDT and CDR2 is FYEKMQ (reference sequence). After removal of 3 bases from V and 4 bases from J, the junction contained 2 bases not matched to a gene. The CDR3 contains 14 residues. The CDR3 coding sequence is TGTGCCAGCAGCTTCCGGGACAGGGGGTACGAGCAGTACTTC. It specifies CASSFRDRGYEQYF.

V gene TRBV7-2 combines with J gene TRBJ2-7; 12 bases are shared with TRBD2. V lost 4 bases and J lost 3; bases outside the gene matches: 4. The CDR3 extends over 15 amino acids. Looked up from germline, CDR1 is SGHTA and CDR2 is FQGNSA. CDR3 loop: CASSSLAGGVYEQYF. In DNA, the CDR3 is TGTGCCAGCAGCTCTCTAGCGGGGGGGGTCTACGAGCAGTACTTC.

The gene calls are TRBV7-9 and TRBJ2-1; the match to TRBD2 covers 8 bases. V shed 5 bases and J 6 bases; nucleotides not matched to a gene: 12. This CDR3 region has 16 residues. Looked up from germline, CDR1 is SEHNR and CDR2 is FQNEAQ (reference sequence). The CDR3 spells CASSPVRLAGLNEQFF. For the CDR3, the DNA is TGTGCCAGCAGCCCTGTCCGTCTAGCGGGCCTCAATGAGCAGTTCTTC.

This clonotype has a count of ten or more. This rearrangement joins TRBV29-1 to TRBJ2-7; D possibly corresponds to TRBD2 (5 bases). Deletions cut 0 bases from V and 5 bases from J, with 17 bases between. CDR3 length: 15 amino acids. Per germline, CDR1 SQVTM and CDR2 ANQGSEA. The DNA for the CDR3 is TGCAGCGTTGAAGATGAGGGCGGTGGGTACCACGAGCAGTACTTC. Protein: CSVEDEGGGYHEQYF.

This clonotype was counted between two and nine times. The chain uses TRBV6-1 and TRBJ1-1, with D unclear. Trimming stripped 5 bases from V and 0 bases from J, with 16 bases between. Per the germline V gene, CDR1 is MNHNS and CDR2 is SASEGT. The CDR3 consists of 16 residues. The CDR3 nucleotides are TGTGCCAGCAGTAATCCCTTAGGACCGTTGAACACTGAAGCTTTCTTT. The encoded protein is CASSNPLGPLNTEAFF.

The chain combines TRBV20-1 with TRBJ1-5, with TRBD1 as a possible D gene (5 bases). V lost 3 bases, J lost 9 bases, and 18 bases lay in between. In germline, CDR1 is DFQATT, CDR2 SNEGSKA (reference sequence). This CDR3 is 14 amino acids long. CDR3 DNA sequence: TGCAGTGCTAGGGGTCGGGACCGCCGGTGGCCCCAGCATTTT. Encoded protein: CSARGRDRRWPQHF.